These 19 T cell receptor beta chains were sequenced from one sample in a study of CD8+ T cells in alopecia areata. Extracted RNA was reverse transcribed, and the resulting cDNA served as sequencing template. Produced via immunoSEQ multiplex PCR; TCRdb's table is partial and in-frame only. Of roughly 250,000 clones in the sample, 67% were seen once. Source: CD4+ T cells sorted from blood, taken at week 0. Receptors originate from a human donor with alopecia areata.

This sequence joins TRBV11-2 and TRBJ2-5; D gene ambiguous. The V end was cut by 6 bases, the J end by 1 base, with 9 bases between. This CDR3 contains 13 residues. Germline CDR1 SGHAT, CDR2 FQNNGV. The CDR3 sequence: CASRFGSQETQYF. CDR3 in DNA: TGTGCCAGCAGATTTGGATCCCAAGAGACCCAGTACTTC.

The CDR3 bases are TGTGCCAGCAGTTCGGGACTAGCCGGCGGGGAGCTGTTTTTT. Its protein product is CASSSGLAGGELFF. The chain has TRBV6-6 and TRBJ2-2, with TRBD2 matching over 9 bases. The CDR3 loop spans 14 amino acids. The V gene's germline CDR1 is MNHNY and CDR2 SVGAGI (reference sequence). The J segment lost 7 bases and the V segment lost 4 bases, leaving 4 bases of the junction unmatched.

This clone was observed once. V is TRBV11-3 and J is TRBJ1-1; tentatively, D is TRBD1 (6 bases). The CDR3 contains 18 residues. Germline loops: CDR1 SGHNT, CDR2 YENEEA. The germline V and J ends were trimmed by 5 bases and 6 bases, with 28 bases remaining between them. The CDR3 sequence: CASSLHHDGQKPIAEAFF. The DNA of the CDR3 is TGTGCCAGCAGCCTCCACCATGATGGACAGAAACCTATCGCTGAAGCTTTCTTT.

The rearrangement uses TRBV2 and TRBJ2-5; no clear D gene. Germline lookup yields CDR1 SNHLY and CDR2 FYNNEI. The germline V and J ends were trimmed by 6 bases and 7 bases, with 12 bases remaining between them. This CDR3 contains 12 residues. The CDR3 reads CASRRESGTQYF. CDR3 bases: TGTGCCAGCAGGAGAGAGTCCGGGACCCAGTACTTC.

The chain carries TRBV11-2 and TRBJ1-6; D is unclear. V lost 0 bases to trimming and J lost 8 bases, with 8 bases between them. The CDR3 has 14 amino acids. CDR1 and CDR2 (germline): SGHAT, FQNNGV. CDR3 coding DNA: TGTGCCAGCAGCTTAGAGGGGAGGTATTCACCCCTCCACTTT. It yields the protein CASSLEGRYSPLHF.

This clone turned up a few times. The CDR3 here is CASSSPGSSYEQYF. The CDR3 DNA follows: TGTGCCAGCAGTTCCCCAGGGAGCTCCTACGAGCAGTACTTC. The chain couples TRBV7-9 to TRBJ2-7; either TRBD1 or TRBD2 may supply D (5 bases each). The CDR3 covers 14 residues. Germline V gives CDR1 SEHNR, CDR2 FQNEAQ (reference sequence). Trimming took 6 bases from V and 0 from J, leaving 12 bases between them.

This clone has just one count. The gene calls are TRBV5-4 and TRBJ1-2, with no clear D. Germline V gives CDR1 SGHNT, CDR2 YYREEE (reference sequence). The CDR3 has 13 amino acids. V shed 4 bases and J shed 3 bases, with 10 bases lying between them. In DNA, the CDR3 is TGTGCCAGCAGCCAGAGGGTCGACTATGGCTACACCTTC. Protein sequence: CASSQRVDYGYTF. Drawing the rest from reference TRBV5-4 and TRBJ1-2, the complete variable domain is ETGVTQSPTHLIKTRGQQVTLRCSSQSGHNTVSWYQQALGQGPQFIFQYYREEENGRGNFPPRFSGLQFPNYSSELNVNALELDDSALYLCASSQRVDYGYTFGSGTRLTVV.

As for this clone: The junction differs from germline at one of its ends, possibly a read error. This chain uses TRBV18 with TRBJ1-2; D gene ambiguous. Germline V gene lookup returns CDR1 KGHSH and CDR2 LQKENI. There are 12 residues in the CDR3. CDR3: CASSPSLSTEIF. The CDR3 DNA is TGTGCCAGCTCACCAAGTCTTAGTACAGAAATCTTC.

The gene calls are TRBV30 and TRBJ1-3, with no clear D. Germline V lookup: CDR1 GTSNPN, CDR2 SVGIG (reference sequence). CDR3 size: 11 residues. The ends were cut back, 4 bases at V and 2 bases at J, with 3 bases in the middle. Written as DNA, the CDR3 is TGTGCCTGGAAGACTGGAAACACCATATATTTT. Its translation: CAWKTGNTIYF.

Note on this clone: Other DNA variants within this sample encode the same CDR3. The chain links TRBV29-1 to TRBJ2-7, with D hard to call. Germline values: CDR1 SQVTM, CDR2 ANQGSEA. V dropped 4 bases and J dropped 5 bases, with 6 bases sitting between them. The CDR3 totals 10 residues. CDR3 sequence: CSVGVDEQYF. The CDR3 coding sequence is TGCAGCGTTGGGGTGGACGAGCAGTACTTC.

This clone was detected only a few times. The V and J genes are TRBV29-1 and TRBJ2-3, with TRBD2 matching over 7 bases. The germline V gene has CDR1 SQVTM and CDR2 ANQGSEA. The CDR3 sequence is 13 residues long. The ends lost 4 bases at V and 7 bases at J; junction bases unmatched: 8. The CDR3 bases are TGCAGCGTTGGTTCGGGAGGAACAAATACGCAGTATTTT. It yields the protein CSVGSGGTNTQYF.

V usage is TRBV5-6 and J usage is TRBJ2-2, with D possibly TRBD1 on 6 matching bases. The CDR3 has 16 amino acids. Germline-derived CDR1 and CDR2 are SGHDT and YYEEEE. The germline V and J ends were trimmed by 4 bases and 1 base, with 14 bases remaining between them. CDR3 in amino acids: CASSPPGHQNTGELFF. CDR3 bases: TGTGCCAGCAGCCCACCGGGACACCAGAACACCGGGGAGCTGTTTTTT.

The chain is built from TRBV30 and TRBJ2-3; D is unresolved. The CDR3 has 15 residues. V was cut by 2 bases and J by 2 bases, with 14 bases left in between. CDR1 is GTSNPN and CDR2 is SVGIG in the germline V gene (reference sequence). CDR3 loop: CAWSRLWALTDTQYF. In DNA form, the CDR3 reads TGTGCCTGGAGTCGCCTATGGGCCCTCACAGATACGCAGTATTTT.

The chain combines TRBV5-1 with TRBJ2-7, with 8 bases aligning to TRBD1. CDR3 length equals 15 residues. Per germline, CDR1 SGHRS and CDR2 YFSETQ. Trimming removed 4 bases from V and 3 bases from J; junction bases left unmatched: 9. The CDR3, as DNA: TGCGCCAGCAGCCCCCGGGGACAGGCCTACTACGAGCAGTACTTC. Its translation is CASSPRGQAYYEQYF.

The chain combines TRBV30 with TRBJ2-7, with TRBD1 as a possible D gene (6 bases). V gave up 3 bases and J gave up 3 bases, with 15 bases separating them. Germline loops: CDR1 GTSNPN, CDR2 SVGIG (reference sequence). The CDR3 consists of 14 residues. Written as DNA, the CDR3 is TGTGCCTGGAGCTATTTCTTAGGGGGCTACGAGCAGTACTTC. This encodes CAWSYFLGGYEQYF.

V is TRBV2 and J is TRBJ2-6; 11 bases match TRBD1. Germline CDR1 is SNHLY and CDR2 is FYNNEI. CDR3 length: 17 amino acids. V was clipped by 6 bases and J by 2 bases; unmatched bases: 6. The DNA for the CDR3 is TGTGCCAGCAGCGGGGACAGGGGGGGTGCTGGGGCCAACGTCCTGACTTTC. The encoded protein is CASSGDRGGAGANVLTF.

Written as DNA, the CDR3 is TGTGCCTATAACCGTCCCGGCGGGAATCAGCCCCAGCATTTT. It is translated as CAYNRPGGNQPQHF. V usage is TRBV30 and J usage is TRBJ1-5; D call uncertain. Germline lookup yields CDR1 GTSNPN and CDR2 SVGIG (reference sequence). This CDR3 region has 14 residues. Deletions cut 7 bases from V and 4 bases from J, with 17 bases between.

J is TRBJ2-7 and V is TRBV25-1; 7 nucleotides line up with TRBD2. Unmatched junction bases numbered 10, after V lost 4 bases and J lost 7 bases. Germline assignment: CDR1 MGHDK and CDR2 SYGVNS. The CDR3 covers 14 residues. This CDR3 reads CASSGRLAGGEQYF. The CDR3 DNA reads TGTGCCAGCAGTGGCAGACTAGCCGGCGGGGAGCAGTACTTC.

CDR3 sequence (DNA): TGTGCCTGGAGTACAGGGTGGAACTATGGCTACACCTTC. This translates into CAWSTGWNYGYTF. The rearrangement uses TRBV30 and TRBJ1-2; possible D gene TRBD1, 6 bases. The V end lost 2 bases, the J end lost 2 bases, and 9 bases lay between the germline ends. The germline CDR1 and CDR2 sequences are GTSNPN and SVGIG (reference sequence). CDR3 length equals 13 residues.